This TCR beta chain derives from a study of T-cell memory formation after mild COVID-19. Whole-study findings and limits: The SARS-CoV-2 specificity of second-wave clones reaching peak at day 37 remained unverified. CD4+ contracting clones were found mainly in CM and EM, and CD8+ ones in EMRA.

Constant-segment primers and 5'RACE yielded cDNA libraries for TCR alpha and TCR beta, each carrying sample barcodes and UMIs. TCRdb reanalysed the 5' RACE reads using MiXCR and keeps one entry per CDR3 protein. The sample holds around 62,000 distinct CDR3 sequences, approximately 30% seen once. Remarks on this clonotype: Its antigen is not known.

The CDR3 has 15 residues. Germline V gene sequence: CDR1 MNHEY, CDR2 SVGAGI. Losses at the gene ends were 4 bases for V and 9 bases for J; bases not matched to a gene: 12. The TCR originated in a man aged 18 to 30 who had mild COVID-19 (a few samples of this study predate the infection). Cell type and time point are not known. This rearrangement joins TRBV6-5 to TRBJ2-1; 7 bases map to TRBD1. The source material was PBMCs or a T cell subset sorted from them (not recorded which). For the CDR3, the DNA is TGTGCCAGCAGTTCCGGGACAGCGGCCCCAGGTGAGCAGTTCTTC. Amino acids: CASSSGTAAPGEQFF.